These 21 T cell receptor beta chains were all obtained from the same sample, sequenced in a study of cytomegalovirus exposure and HLA in healthy donors. The study ran its PCR with 60 Vbeta and 13 Jbeta primers. Profiling relied on immunoSEQ multiplex PCR, and the TCRdb table lists in-frame clones only, not all of them. The table records about 150,000 clones, 85% of them present only once. Sequenced: PBMCs. Source of these receptors: a woman younger than 35 in good health and CMV-seronegative.

Worth noting for this clone: This same CDR3 is encoded by further DNA sequences in the sample. This rearrangement joins TRBV28 to TRBJ1-2; the D gene is possibly TRBD1 (6 bases). The V end was cut by 6 bases, the J end by 3 bases, with 20 bases between. Germline V gives CDR1 MDHEN, CDR2 SYDVKM. The CDR3 runs to 16 residues. CDR3 in DNA: TGTGCCAGCAGCTTCCCAAAGAGGGAGGGGGACTATGGCTACACCTTC. It translates to CASSFPKREGDYGYTF.

V usage is TRBV30 and J usage is TRBJ2-7, with D possibly TRBD1 on 5 matching bases. V shed 2 bases and J shed 2 bases, with 7 bases lying between them. The CDR3 length is 12 residues. Germline CDR1 is GTSNPN and CDR2 is SVGIG (reference sequence). In DNA, the CDR3 is TGTGCCTGGAGTCTACAGGCCTACGAGCAGTACTTC. Its translation: CAWSLQAYEQYF. Full variable domain (rest looked up from reference TRBV30 and TRBJ2-7): SQTIHQWPATLVQPVGSPLSLECTVEGTSNPNLYWYRQAAGRGLQLLFYSVGIGQISSEVPQNLSASRPQDRQFILSSKKLLLSDSGFYLCAWSLQAYEQYFGPGTRLTVT.

V is TRBV5-6 and J is TRBJ2-7; D may be TRBD2 (5 bases). Germline CDR1 reads SGHDT; CDR2 reads YYEEEE. The CDR3 spans 15 residues. Trimming left V 1 base short and J 5 bases short, with 16 bases between. CDR3: CASSLRSGVLNEQYF. Here the CDR3 DNA reads TGTGCCAGCAGCTTGAGATCCGGGGTGCTGAACGAGCAGTACTTC.

The V gene is TRBV5-1, the J gene TRBJ1-1; the D gene is possibly TRBD1 (6 bases). V lost 4 bases, J lost 1 base, and 17 bases lay in between. The CDR3 sequence is 16 residues long. Per the germline V gene, CDR1 is SGHRS and CDR2 is YFSETQ. In DNA, the CDR3 is TGCGCCAGCAGCCGGGGGGGGTCGGACAGGAACACTGAAGCTTTCTTT. It encodes CASSRGGSDRNTEAFF. Using reference TRBV5-1 and TRBJ1-1 for the parts outside the CDR3, the full variable domain is KAGVTQTPRYLIKTRGQQVTLSCSPISGHRSVSWYQQTPGQGLQFLFEYFSETQRNKGNFPGRFSGRQFSNSRSEMNVSTLELGDSALYLCASSRGGSDRNTEAFFGQGTRLTVV.

V gene TRBV11-3 combines with J gene TRBJ2-2; 7 bases are a match to TRBD1. Trimming cost V 3 bases and J 1 base; bases outside gene matches: 5. This CDR3 is 16 amino acids long. Per germline, CDR1 SGHNT and CDR2 YENEEA. Here the CDR3 reads CASSFAGTENTGELFF. The CDR3 coding sequence is TGTGCCAGCAGCTTTGCCGGGACAGAGAACACCGGGGAGCTGTTTTTT.

The gene calls are TRBV14 and TRBJ2-4; D might be TRBD2 (5 bases). CDR3 length: 15 amino acids. Per the germline V gene, CDR1 is SGHDN and CDR2 is FVKESK. Trimming stripped 0 bases from V and 0 bases from J, with 6 bases between. Written as DNA, the CDR3 is TGTGCCAGCAGCCAAGATCGGGGAGCCAAAAACATTCAGTACTTC. Protein: CASSQDRGAKNIQYF.

The J gene is TRBJ2-1, the V gene TRBV7-9; possibly TRBD2 for D (6 bases). V gave up 4 bases and J gave up 8 bases, with 6 bases separating them. From germline, CDR1 is SEHNR and CDR2 FQNEAQ (reference sequence). CDR3 length: 11 residues. CDR3 nucleotide sequence: TGTGCCAGCAGCTGGGGGGATGAGCAGTTCTTC. This encodes CASSWGDEQFF.

This chain joins TRBV6-5 and TRBJ2-7; the match to TRBD2 covers 7 bases. The V gene's germline CDR1 is MNHEY and CDR2 SVGAGI. V was clipped by 4 bases and J by 6 bases; unmatched bases: 6. This CDR3 has 13 residues. In nucleotides, the CDR3 is TGTGCCAGCAGTTCCTCCCGCGGGGGCGAGCAGTACTTC. Protein product: CASSSSRGGEQYF.

V is TRBV13 and J is TRBJ2-3, with a tentative D call TRBD1 (5 bases). Germline lookup yields CDR1 PRHDT and CDR2 FYEKMQ (reference sequence). The V and J ends lost 5 bases and 3 bases respectively, with 12 bases between them. This CDR3 contains 14 residues. The CDR3 here is CASSPRDRTDTQYF. The CDR3 DNA reads as TGTGCCAGCAGCCCGAGAGACAGAACAGATACGCAGTATTTT.

The V and J genes are TRBV19 and TRBJ2-7, with 7 bases fitting TRBD2. CDR3 length equals 14 residues. Germline-derived CDR1 and CDR2 are LNHDA and SQIVND (reference sequence). Trimming cost V 6 bases and J 4 bases; bases outside gene matches: 9. In nucleotides, the CDR3 is TGTGCCAGTAGCGGATCATCAGCGGGGTACGAGCAGTACTTC. Encoded protein: CASSGSSAGYEQYF.

The CDR3 reads CASRKTGTNEKLFF. CDR3 bases: TGTGCCAGCAGGAAGACAGGAACTAATGAAAAACTGTTTTTT. The V and J genes are TRBV2 and TRBJ1-4, with D possibly TRBD1 on 6 matching bases. The V end lost 6 bases, the J end lost 1 base, and 9 bases lay between the germline ends. The CDR3 is made up of 14 amino acids. Per the germline V gene, CDR1 is SNHLY and CDR2 is FYNNEI.

The chain is built from TRBV27 and TRBJ1-4, with D maybe TRBD1 (6 bases). Germline CDR1 MNHEY, CDR2 SMNVEV (reference sequence). The CDR3 extends over 17 amino acids. V was pared by 5 bases and J by 0 bases, with 16 bases between. The CDR3 sequence is CASSPYRDPTTNEKLFF. The CDR3 region has the DNA TGTGCCAGCAGTCCATACAGGGATCCCACAACTAATGAAAAACTGTTTTTT.

This clone showed up just a few times. The chain couples TRBV4-3 to TRBJ2-7, with D possibly being TRBD2 (6 bases). In germline, CDR1 is LGHNA, CDR2 YSLEER. The CDR3 totals 14 residues. The germline V and J ends were trimmed by 0 bases and 5 bases, with 11 bases remaining between them. This chain's CDR3 is CASSQEGWRDEQYF. Written as DNA, the CDR3 is TGCGCCAGCAGCCAAGAAGGGTGGAGGGACGAGCAGTACTTC.

The chain employs TRBV15 and TRBJ2-1; TRBD1 matches 12 bases. V shed 5 bases, J shed 7 bases, and the junction held 6 bases outside the gene matches. The germline V gene has CDR1 LNHNV and CDR2 YYDKDF (reference sequence). CDR3 length equals 15 residues. The CDR3 region has the DNA TGTGCCACCAGCCCCGCGGGACAGGGGGCAAATGAGCAGTTCTTC. Residues: CATSPAGQGANEQFF.

The chain links TRBV10-3 to TRBJ1-2, with D possibly TRBD1 on 6 matching bases. Germline V gene data show CDR1 as ENHRY and CDR2 as SYGVKD. The CDR3 totals 14 residues. V lost 2 bases to trimming and J lost 2 bases, with 9 bases between them. The CDR3 coding sequence is TGTGCCATCAGTGAGGGGCAGGGGAACTATGGCTACACCTTC. It specifies CAISEGQGNYGYTF.

The V and J genes are TRBV19 and TRBJ2-5; 7 bases are shared with TRBD2. With V trimmed by 7 bases and J by 0 bases, 8 bases remained unmatched. The CDR3 covers 15 residues. Germline CDR1 reads LNHDA; CDR2 reads SQIVND (reference sequence). The CDR3 bases are TGTGCCAGTACCCCGGGGAGGGTCGACCAAGAGACCCAGTACTTC. Amino acid sequence: CASTPGRVDQETQYF.

V gene TRBV4-3 combines with J gene TRBJ1-5; maybe TRBD1 (5 bases). From germline, CDR1 is LGHNA and CDR2 YSLEER. This CDR3 contains 14 residues. Between the trimmed V and J ends, which lost 0 bases and 2 bases, there was a span of 5 bases. For the CDR3, the DNA is TGCGCCAGCAGCCAAGACAGGGGCAATCAGCCCCAGCATTTT. Encoded protein: CASSQDRGNQPQHF.

This clone came up once. The V and J genes are TRBV4-1 and TRBJ1-5, with D uncertain. The CDR3 has 13 amino acids. The V end lost 4 bases, the J end lost 5 bases, and 9 bases lay between the germline ends. CDR1 and CDR2 from the germline V gene are MGHRA and YSYEKL. CDR3 residues: CASSLTLYQPQHF. The CDR3 DNA sequence: TGCGCCAGCAGCCTGACATTATATCAGCCCCAGCATTTT.

The genes are TRBV5-1 and TRBJ2-3, with 12 bases lining up with TRBD2. This CDR3 has 15 residues. The ends lost 5 bases at V and 1 base at J; junction bases unmatched: 2. Germline V CDR1 and CDR2: SGHRS, YFSETQ. The CDR3 DNA is TGCGCCAGCAGGAGACTAGCGGGGGGCACAGATACGCAGTATTTT. Its protein is CASRRLAGGTDTQYF.

The CDR3 nucleotides read TGTGCCAGCAGCTTCCATCAGCCAGGGGGCCCTGAGGGTGGCTACACCTTC. This gives the protein CASSFHQPGGPEGGYTF. The chain is built from TRBV7-2 and TRBJ1-2; 8 bases map to TRBD1. Unmatched junction bases numbered 16, after V lost 3 bases and J lost 7 bases. Germline V gene data show CDR1 as SGHTA and CDR2 as FQGNSA. The CDR3 contains 17 residues.

V gene TRBV2 combines with J gene TRBJ2-5; TRBD2 is a possible D gene (6 bases). Germline V gene sequence: CDR1 SNHLY, CDR2 FYNNEI. The CDR3 runs to 15 residues. The ends were cut back, 6 bases at V and 3 bases at J, with 17 bases in the middle. CDR3 amino acids: CASSPETRTKETQYF. CDR3 nucleotides: TGTGCCAGCAGCCCTGAGACCCGGACTAAAGAGACCCAGTACTTC.